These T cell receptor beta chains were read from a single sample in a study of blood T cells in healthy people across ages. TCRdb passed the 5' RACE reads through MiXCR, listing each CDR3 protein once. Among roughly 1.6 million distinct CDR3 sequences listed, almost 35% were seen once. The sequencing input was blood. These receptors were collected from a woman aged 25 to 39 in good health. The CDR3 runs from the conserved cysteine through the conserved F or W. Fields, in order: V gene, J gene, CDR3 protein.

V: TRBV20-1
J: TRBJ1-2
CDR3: CSASGTDNYGYTF

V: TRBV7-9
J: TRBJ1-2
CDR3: CASSLGQTFNYGYTF

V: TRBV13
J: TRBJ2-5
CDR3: CASSSGQTVQETQYF

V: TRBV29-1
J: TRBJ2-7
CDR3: CSVTGRFSYEQYF

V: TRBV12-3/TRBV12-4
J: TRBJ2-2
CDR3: CASSDNRGRAGELFF

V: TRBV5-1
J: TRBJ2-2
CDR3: CASSLARTNTGELFF

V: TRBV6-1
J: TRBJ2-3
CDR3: CANARSTWWDTDTQYF

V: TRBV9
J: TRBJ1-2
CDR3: CASSDIAGGVFGYTF

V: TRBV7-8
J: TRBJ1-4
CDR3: CACSLEPHRTYNEKLFF

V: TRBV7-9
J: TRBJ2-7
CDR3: CASTNRGPLGEQYF